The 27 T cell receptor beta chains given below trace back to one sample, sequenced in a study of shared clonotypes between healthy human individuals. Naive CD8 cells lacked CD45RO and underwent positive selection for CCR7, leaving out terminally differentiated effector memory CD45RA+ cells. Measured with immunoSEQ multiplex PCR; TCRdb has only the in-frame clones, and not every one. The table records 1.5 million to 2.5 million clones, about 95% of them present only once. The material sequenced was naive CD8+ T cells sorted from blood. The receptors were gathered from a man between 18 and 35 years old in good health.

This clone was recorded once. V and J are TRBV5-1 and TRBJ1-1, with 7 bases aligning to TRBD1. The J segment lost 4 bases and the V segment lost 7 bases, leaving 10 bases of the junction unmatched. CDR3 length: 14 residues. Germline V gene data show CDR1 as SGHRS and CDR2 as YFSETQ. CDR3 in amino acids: CASGDTGVITEAFF. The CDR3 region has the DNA TGCGCCAGCGGCGATACAGGGGTAATCACTGAAGCTTTCTTT.

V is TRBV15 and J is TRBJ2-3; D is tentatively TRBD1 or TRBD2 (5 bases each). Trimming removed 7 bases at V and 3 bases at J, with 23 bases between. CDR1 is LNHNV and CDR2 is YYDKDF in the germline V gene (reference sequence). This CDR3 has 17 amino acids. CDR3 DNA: TGTGCCACCACCGAGTGGGCGGGCAGGGAAAAAACAGATACGCAGTATTTT. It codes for CATTEWAGREKTDTQYF.

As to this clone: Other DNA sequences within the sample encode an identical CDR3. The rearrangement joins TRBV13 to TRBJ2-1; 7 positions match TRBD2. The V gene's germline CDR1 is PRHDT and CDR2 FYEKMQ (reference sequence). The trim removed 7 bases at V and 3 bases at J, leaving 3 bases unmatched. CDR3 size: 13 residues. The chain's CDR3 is CASKGGSYNEQFF. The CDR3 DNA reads TGTGCCAGCAAAGGCGGGAGCTACAATGAGCAGTTCTTC. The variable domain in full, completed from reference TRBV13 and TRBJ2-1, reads AAGVIQSPRHLIKEKRETATLKCYPIPRHDTVYWYQQGPGQDPQFLISFYEKMQSDKGSIPDRFSAQQFSDYHSELNMSSLELGDSALYFCASKGGSYNEQFFGPGTRLTVL.

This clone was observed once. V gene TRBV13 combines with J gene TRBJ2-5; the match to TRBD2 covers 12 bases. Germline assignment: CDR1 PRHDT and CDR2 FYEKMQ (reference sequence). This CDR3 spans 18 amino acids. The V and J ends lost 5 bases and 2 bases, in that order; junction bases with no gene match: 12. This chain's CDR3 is CASSPRLAGVREQETQYF. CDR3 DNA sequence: TGTGCCAGCAGCCCCAGACTAGCGGGAGTAAGGGAGCAAGAGACCCAGTACTTC.

The CDR3 DNA sequence: TGTGCCAGCAGCTTAGGCGGACAGCCCCAGCAAGAGACCCAGTACTTC. It is translated as CASSLGGQPQQETQYF. This rearrangement joins TRBV11-2 to TRBJ2-5; perhaps TRBD1 as D (6 bases). V lost 1 base and J lost 2, with 14 bases in between. This CDR3 region has 16 residues. The germline CDR1 and CDR2 sequences are SGHAT and FQNNGV.

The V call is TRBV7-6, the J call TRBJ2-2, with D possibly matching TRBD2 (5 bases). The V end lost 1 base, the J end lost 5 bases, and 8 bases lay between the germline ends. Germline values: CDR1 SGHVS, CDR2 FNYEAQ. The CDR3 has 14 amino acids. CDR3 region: CASSLVSGTGELFF. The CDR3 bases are TGTGCCAGCAGCTTAGTATCGGGGACCGGGGAGCTGTTTTTT.

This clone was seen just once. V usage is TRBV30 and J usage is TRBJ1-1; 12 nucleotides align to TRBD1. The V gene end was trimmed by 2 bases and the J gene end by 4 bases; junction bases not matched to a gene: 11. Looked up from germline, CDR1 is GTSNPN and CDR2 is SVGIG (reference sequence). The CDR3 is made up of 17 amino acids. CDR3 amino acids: CAWSPTGTGGIVTEAFF. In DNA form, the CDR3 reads TGTGCCTGGAGTCCTACCGGGACAGGGGGCATAGTCACTGAAGCTTTCTTT.

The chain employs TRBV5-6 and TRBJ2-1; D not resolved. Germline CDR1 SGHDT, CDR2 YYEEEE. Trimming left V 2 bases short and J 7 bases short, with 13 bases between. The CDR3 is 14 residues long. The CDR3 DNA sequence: TGTGCCAGCAGCTTCTGGCCCCCAGAGAATGAGCAGTTCTTC. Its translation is CASSFWPPENEQFF.

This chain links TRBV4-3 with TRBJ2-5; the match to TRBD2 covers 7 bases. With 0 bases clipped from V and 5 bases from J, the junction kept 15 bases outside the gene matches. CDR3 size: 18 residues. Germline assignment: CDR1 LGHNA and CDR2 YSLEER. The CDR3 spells CASSQETIGWEGPETQYF. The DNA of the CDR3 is TGCGCCAGCAGCCAAGAGACCATCGGGTGGGAGGGCCCGGAGACCCAGTACTTC.

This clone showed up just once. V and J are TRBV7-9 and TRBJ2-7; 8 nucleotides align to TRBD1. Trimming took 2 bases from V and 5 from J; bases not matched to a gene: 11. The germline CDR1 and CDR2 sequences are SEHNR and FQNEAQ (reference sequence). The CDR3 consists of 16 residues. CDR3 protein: CASSLIVRGLFNEQYF. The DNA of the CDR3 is TGTGCCAGCAGCTTAATAGTCAGGGGGCTGTTTAACGAGCAGTACTTC.

CDR3 in amino acids: CASMQIVGLSGNTIYF. CDR3 DNA: TGTGCCAGCATGCAAATAGTAGGACTCTCTGGAAACACCATATATTTT. The V and J genes are TRBV7-9 and TRBJ1-3; D call uncertain. V was clipped by 7 bases and J by 0 bases, with 16 bases between them. This CDR3 region has 16 residues. Germline assignment: CDR1 SEHNR and CDR2 FQNEAQ (reference sequence). Full variable domain (missing parts from reference TRBV7-9 and TRBJ1-3): DTGVSQNPRHKITKRGQNVTFRCDPISEHNRLYWYRQTLGQGPEFLTYFQNEAQLEKSRLLSDRFSAERPKGSFSTLEIQRTEQGDSAMYLCASMQIVGLSGNTIYFGEGSWLTVV.

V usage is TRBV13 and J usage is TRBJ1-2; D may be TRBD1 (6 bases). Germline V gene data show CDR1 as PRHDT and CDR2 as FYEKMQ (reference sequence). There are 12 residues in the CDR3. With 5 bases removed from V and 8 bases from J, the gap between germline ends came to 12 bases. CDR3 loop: CASSEGHWGYTF. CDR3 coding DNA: TGTGCCAGCAGCGAGGGACACTGGGGCTACACCTTC.

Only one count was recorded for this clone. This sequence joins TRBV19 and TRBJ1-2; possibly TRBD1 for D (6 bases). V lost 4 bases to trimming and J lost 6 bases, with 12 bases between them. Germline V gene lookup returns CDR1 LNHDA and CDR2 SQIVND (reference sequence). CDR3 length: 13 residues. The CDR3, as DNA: TGTGCCAGTAGTAATGGGGGCCCGGATGGCTACACCTTC. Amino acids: CASSNGGPDGYTF.

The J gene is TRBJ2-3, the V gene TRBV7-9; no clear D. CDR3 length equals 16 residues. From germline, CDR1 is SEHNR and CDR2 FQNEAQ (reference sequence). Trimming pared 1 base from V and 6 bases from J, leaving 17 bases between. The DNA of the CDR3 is TGTGCCAGCAGCTTAGTAGGGTCCGGCTCCCTGGATACGCAGTATTTT. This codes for CASSLVGSGSLDTQYF.

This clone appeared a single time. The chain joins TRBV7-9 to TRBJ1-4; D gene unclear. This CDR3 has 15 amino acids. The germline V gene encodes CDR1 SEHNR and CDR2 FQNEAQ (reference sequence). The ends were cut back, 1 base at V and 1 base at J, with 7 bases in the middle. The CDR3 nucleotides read TGTGCCAGCAGCTTAGATCTGGGAACTAATGAAAAACTGTTTTTT. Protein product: CASSLDLGTNEKLFF.

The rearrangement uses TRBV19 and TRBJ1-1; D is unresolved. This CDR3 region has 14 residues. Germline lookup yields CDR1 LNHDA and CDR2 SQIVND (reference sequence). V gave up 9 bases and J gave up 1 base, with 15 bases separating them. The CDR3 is CASQERDWNTEAFF. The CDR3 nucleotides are TGTGCCAGCCAGGAGAGGGATTGGAACACTGAAGCTTTCTTT.

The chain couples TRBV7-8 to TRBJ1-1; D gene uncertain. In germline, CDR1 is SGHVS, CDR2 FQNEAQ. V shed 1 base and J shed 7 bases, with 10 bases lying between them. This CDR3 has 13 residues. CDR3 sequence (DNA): TGTGCCAGCAGCTTAGAGTTTACAGTTGAAGCTTTCTTT. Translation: CASSLEFTVEAFF.

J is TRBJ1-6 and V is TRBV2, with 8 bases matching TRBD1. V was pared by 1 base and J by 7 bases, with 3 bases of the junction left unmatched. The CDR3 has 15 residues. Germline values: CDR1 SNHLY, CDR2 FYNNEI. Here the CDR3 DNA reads TGTGCCAGCAGTGAAGTGGGACAGGTGAATTCACCCCTCCACTTT. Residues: CASSEVGQVNSPLHF.

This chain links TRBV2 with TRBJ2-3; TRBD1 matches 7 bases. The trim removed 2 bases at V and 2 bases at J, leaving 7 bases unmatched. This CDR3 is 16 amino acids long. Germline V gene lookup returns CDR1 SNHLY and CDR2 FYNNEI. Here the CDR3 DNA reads TGTGCCAGCAGTGAAAGGGGGCAGGTCTTCACAGATACGCAGTATTTT. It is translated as CASSERGQVFTDTQYF. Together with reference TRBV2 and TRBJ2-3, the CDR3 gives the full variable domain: EPEVTQTPSHQVTQMGQEVILRCVPISNHLYFYWYRQILGQKVEFLVSFYNNEISEKSEIFDDQFSVERPDGSNFTLKIRSTKLEDSAMYFCASSERGQVFTDTQYFGPGTRLTVL.

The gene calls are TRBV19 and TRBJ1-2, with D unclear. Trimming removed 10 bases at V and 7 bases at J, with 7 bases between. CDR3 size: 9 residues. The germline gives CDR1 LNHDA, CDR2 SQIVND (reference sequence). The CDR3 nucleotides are TGTGCCACCCCTCTTGGCTACACCTTC. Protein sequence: CATPLGYTF.

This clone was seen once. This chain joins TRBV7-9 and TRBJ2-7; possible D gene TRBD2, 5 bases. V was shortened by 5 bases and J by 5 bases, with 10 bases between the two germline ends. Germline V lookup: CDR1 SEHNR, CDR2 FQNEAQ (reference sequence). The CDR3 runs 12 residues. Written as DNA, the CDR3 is TGTGCCAGCAGCCCAGCGGCCAACGAGCAGTACTTC. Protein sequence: CASSPAANEQYF.

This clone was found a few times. Here the CDR3 reads CASSLNPNYGYTF. CDR3 DNA sequence: TGTGCCAGCAGCTTAAATCCTAACTATGGCTACACCTTC. The chain joins TRBV27 to TRBJ1-2; D is unresolved. Per germline, CDR1 MNHEY and CDR2 SMNVEV (reference sequence). V was shortened by 6 bases and J by 0 bases, with 8 bases between the two germline ends. The CDR3 sequence is 13 residues long.

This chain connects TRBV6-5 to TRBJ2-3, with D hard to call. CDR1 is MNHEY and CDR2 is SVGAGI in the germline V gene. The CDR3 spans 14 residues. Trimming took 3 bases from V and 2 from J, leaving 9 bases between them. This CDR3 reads CASSYIGDTDTQYF. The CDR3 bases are TGTGCCAGCAGTTATATCGGAGACACAGATACGCAGTATTTT.

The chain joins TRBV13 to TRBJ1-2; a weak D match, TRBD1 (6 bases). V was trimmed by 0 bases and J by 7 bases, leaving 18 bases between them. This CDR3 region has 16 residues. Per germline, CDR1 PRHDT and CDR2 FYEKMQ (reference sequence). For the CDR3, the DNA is TGTGCCAGCAGCTTAGGCTCTTCGGGGGGGCTTACTGGCTACACCTTC. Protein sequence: CASSLGSSGGLTGYTF.

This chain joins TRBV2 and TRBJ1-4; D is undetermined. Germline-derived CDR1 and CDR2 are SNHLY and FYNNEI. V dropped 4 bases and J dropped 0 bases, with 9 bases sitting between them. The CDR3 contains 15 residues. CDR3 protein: CASSGEAATNEKLFF. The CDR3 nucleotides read TGTGCCAGCAGTGGGGAAGCTGCAACTAATGAAAAACTGTTTTTT.

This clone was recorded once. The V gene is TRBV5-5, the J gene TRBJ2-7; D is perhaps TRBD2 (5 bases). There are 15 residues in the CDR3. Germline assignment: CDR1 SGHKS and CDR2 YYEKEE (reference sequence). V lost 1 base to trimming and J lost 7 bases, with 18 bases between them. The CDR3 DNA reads TGTGCCAGCAGCTTGTTTCAGGACGTGCCGGGAGAGCAGTACTTC. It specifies CASSLFQDVPGEQYF.

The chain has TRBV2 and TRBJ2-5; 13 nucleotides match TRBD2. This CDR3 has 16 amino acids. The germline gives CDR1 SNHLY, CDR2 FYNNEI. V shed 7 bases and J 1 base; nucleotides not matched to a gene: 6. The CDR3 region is CASTVGLAGIQETQYF. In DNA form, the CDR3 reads TGTGCCAGCACTGTGGGACTAGCGGGGATCCAAGAGACCCAGTACTTC.